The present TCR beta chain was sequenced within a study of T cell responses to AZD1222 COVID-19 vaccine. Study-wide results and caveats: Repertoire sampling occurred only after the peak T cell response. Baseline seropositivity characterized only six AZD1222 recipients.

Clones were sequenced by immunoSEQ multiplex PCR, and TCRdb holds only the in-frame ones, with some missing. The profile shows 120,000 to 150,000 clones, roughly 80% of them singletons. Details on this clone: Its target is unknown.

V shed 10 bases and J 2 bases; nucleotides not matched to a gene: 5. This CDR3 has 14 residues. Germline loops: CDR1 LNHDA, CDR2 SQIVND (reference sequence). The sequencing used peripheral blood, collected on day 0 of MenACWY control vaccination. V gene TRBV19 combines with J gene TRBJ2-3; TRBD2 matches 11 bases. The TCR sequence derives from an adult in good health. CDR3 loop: CATSGGKLTDTQYF. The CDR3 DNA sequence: TGTGCCACTAGCGGGGGGAAGCTCACAGATACGCAGTATTTT.